This TCR beta chain was documented in a study of T cell responses to AZD1222 COVID-19 vaccine. V was trimmed by 2 bases and J by 6 bases, leaving 10 bases between them. The CDR3 loop spans 13 amino acids. Germline CDR1 and CDR2: LNHNV and YYDKDF (reference sequence). Produced via immunoSEQ multiplex PCR; TCRdb's table is partial and in-frame only. The table shows over 110,000 clones, with 85% to 90% occurring only once. Study-wide findings and caveats: It should be noted that donors were predominantly white British and more often female, and clonal diversity was possibly underestimated. Among those given AZD1222, only five to seven were seropositive at baseline. Spike-specific TCR breadth and depth rose after two AZD1222 doses. Reportedly, close to half of spike-specific TCRs are directed against unmutated variant regions.

On this clone: What it recognizes is unknown.

The sequence was obtained from an adult in good health. The sequencing here drew on peripheral blood, taken on day 0 of AZD1222 vaccination. The J gene is TRBJ1-1, the V gene TRBV15; possible D gene TRBD1, 5 bases. The DNA for the CDR3 is TGTGCCACCAGCAGAAGGGGTACCGCTGAAGCTTTCTTT. Protein: CATSRRGTAEAFF.